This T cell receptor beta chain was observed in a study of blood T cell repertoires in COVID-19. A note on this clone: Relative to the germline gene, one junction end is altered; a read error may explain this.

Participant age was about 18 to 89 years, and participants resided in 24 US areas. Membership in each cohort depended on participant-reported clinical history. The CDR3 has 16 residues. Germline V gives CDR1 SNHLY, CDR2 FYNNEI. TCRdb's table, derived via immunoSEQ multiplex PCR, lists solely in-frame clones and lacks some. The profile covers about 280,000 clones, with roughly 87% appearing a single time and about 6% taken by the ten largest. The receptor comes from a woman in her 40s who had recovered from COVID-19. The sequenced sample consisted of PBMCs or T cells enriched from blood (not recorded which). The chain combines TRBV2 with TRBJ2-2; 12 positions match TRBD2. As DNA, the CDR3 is TGTGCCAACAGTCCCCTAGCGGGAGGGCCCCCAGGGGAGCTGTTTTTT. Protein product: CANSPLAGGPPGELFF.